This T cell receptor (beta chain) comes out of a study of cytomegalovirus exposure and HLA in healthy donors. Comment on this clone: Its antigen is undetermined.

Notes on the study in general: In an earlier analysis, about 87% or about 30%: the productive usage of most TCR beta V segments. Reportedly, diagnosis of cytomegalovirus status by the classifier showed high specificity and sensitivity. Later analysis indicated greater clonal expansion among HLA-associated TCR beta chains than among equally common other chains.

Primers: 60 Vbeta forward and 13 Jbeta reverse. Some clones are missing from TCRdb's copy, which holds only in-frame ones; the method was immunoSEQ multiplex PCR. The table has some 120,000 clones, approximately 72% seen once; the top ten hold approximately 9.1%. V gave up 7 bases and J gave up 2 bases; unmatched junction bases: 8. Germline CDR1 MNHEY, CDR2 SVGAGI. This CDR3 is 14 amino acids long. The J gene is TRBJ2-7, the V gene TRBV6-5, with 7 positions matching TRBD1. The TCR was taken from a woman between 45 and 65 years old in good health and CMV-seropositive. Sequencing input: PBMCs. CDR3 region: CASTEQGFPYEQYF. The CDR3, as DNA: TGTGCCAGCACCGAACAGGGGTTCCCCTACGAGCAGTACTTC.